A single sample is the source of the 21 T cell receptor beta chains below, sequenced in a study of neoadjuvant anti-PD-1 for oral cavity cancer. Time point reported: after neoadjuvant nivolumab, at surgical resection. Sequencing was performed with immunoSEQ multiplex PCR; in TCRdb, only in-frame clones are kept and a portion is missing. Of about 15,000 clones in the sample, roughly 41% were seen once. Source: tumor tissue, taken after nivolumab (anti-PD-1) treatment. Source of these receptors: a person between 40 and 85 years old with oral cavity squamous cell carcinoma.

The V call is TRBV10-1, the J call TRBJ2-5; D call uncertain. This CDR3 comprises 13 residues. The germline gives CDR1 WNHNN, CDR2 SYGVQD (reference sequence). With 6 bases removed from V and 5 bases from J, the gap between germline ends came to 13 bases. CDR3 nucleotides: TGCGCCAGCAGCGCAAGACGAAGGGAGACCCAGTACTTC. Translated: CASSARRRETQYF.

The V gene is TRBV13, the J gene TRBJ1-2; perhaps TRBD1 as D (5 bases). Looked up from germline, CDR1 is PRHDT and CDR2 is FYEKMQ (reference sequence). Deletions cut 6 bases from V and 6 bases from J, with 17 bases between. This CDR3 comprises 14 residues. The CDR3 loop reads CASSEWAGRDGYTF. DNA of the CDR3: TGTGCCAGCAGTGAATGGGCAGGGAGAGATGGCTACACCTTC. Full variable domain (outside the CDR3, taken from reference TRBV13 and TRBJ1-2): AAGVIQSPRHLIKEKRETATLKCYPIPRHDTVYWYQQGPGQDPQFLISFYEKMQSDKGSIPDRFSAQQFSDYHSELNMSSLELGDSALYFCASSEWAGRDGYTFGSGTRLTVV.

This clone was detected only a few times. The chain combines TRBV10-3 with TRBJ2-5; 8 nucleotides match TRBD1. CDR1 is ENHRY, CDR2 SYGVKD, per germline. The ends lost 0 bases at V and 4 bases at J; junction bases unmatched: 13. The CDR3 has 18 residues. DNA of the CDR3: TGTGCCATCAGTGAGTCGGGCGACAGGGGTGTGGTAGTAGAGACCCAGTACTTC. The encoded protein is CAISESGDRGVVVETQYF.

This clone was seen more than once but under ten times. The chain combines TRBV6-5 with TRBJ2-3, with 9 nucleotides matching TRBD2. Germline V gene data show CDR1 as MNHEY and CDR2 as SVGAGI. Trimming at V came to 6 bases and at J to 4 bases, leaving 2 bases not matched to a gene. CDR3 length equals 13 residues. The CDR3 loop reads CASSRTSADTQYF. In DNA form, the CDR3 reads TGTGCCAGCAGCCGGACTAGCGCAGATACGCAGTATTTT.

This clone was seen a few times. The chain uses TRBV18 and TRBJ2-3; 7 bases are a match to TRBD2. The CDR3 spans 13 residues. The trim removed 6 bases at V and 2 bases at J, leaving 2 bases unmatched. The germline V gene has CDR1 KGHSH and CDR2 LQKENI. The CDR3 here is CASSGTNTDTQYF. The CDR3 DNA is TGTGCCAGCTCCGGGACTAACACAGATACGCAGTATTTT.

This clone occurred a few times. V gene TRBV6-1 combines with J gene TRBJ2-7, with TRBD1 matching 9 bases. The germline gives CDR1 MNHNS, CDR2 SASEGT. The CDR3 loop spans 15 amino acids. J gave up 7 bases and V 4 bases, and 11 bases lay outside the gene matches. The CDR3 DNA sequence: TGTGCCAGCAGTGTACTTGGGACAGGGATCGAGGAGCAGTACTTC. Translation gives CASSVLGTGIEEQYF.

The genes are TRBV7-9 and TRBJ1-2; the match to TRBD1 covers 7 bases. This CDR3 region has 13 residues. Germline V gene sequence: CDR1 SEHNR, CDR2 FQNEAQ (reference sequence). V trimming: 4 bases; J trimming: 4 bases; junction bases outside the gene matches: 3. CDR3 sequence (DNA): TGTGCCAGCAGCTCCGCAGGGGGCTATGGCTACACCTTC. This gives the protein CASSSAGGYGYTF.

The V and J genes are TRBV7-2 and TRBJ1-4; a weak D match, TRBD1 (6 bases). The CDR3 spans 13 residues. The germline CDR1 and CDR2 sequences are SGHTA and FQGNSA. Trimming removed 7 bases from V and 5 bases from J, with 11 bases in between. Here the CDR3 reads CASNRDNNEKLFF. CDR3 in DNA: TGTGCCAGCAACCGGGACAACAATGAAAAACTGTTTTTT.

V usage is TRBV28 and J usage is TRBJ2-6, with 7 bases lining up with TRBD2. CDR1 MDHEN and CDR2 SYDVKM come from the germline V gene. This CDR3 region has 18 residues. V lost 1 base and J lost 0; bases outside the gene matches: 6. CDR3 in DNA: TGTGCCAGCAGTTTATCTGGCGGGGGTGCCTCTGGGGCCAACGTCCTGACTTTC. As protein: CASSLSGGGASGANVLTF.

The genes are TRBV19 and TRBJ2-4, with 7 bases fitting TRBD1. Germline values: CDR1 LNHDA, CDR2 SQIVND (reference sequence). V was pared by 6 bases and J by 6 bases, with 11 bases of the junction left unmatched. This CDR3 comprises 15 residues. CDR3 protein: CASSLNTGVGNIQYF. In DNA form, the CDR3 reads TGTGCCAGTAGCTTAAATACAGGGGTGGGAAACATTCAGTACTTC.

The rearrangement links TRBV29-1 to TRBJ2-7; 7 bases match TRBD1. This CDR3 spans 14 amino acids. After removal of 3 bases from V and 0 bases from J, the junction contained 5 bases not matched to a gene. Germline lookup yields CDR1 SQVTM and CDR2 ANQGSEA. DNA for the CDR3: TGCAGCGTTGATGGGGACAGATACTCCTACGAGCAGTACTTC. Translating gives CSVDGDRYSYEQYF.

This clone was counted a few times. This rearrangement joins TRBV30 to TRBJ1-5; D remains ambiguous. The germline V gene has CDR1 GTSNPN and CDR2 SVGIG (reference sequence). V was clipped by 0 bases and J by 2 bases, with 8 bases between them. The CDR3 has 14 amino acids. The CDR3 is CAWSVTGGNQPQHF. DNA for the CDR3: TGTGCCTGGAGTGTAACGGGAGGCAATCAGCCCCAGCATTTT. The variable domain in full, completed from reference TRBV30 and TRBJ1-5, reads SQTIHQWPATLVQPVGSPLSLECTVEGTSNPNLYWYRQAAGRGLQLLFYSVGIGQISSEVPQNLSASRPQDRQFILSSKKLLLSDSGFYLCAWSVTGGNQPQHFGDGTRLSIL.

This clone showed up just a few times. The chain couples TRBV5-6 to TRBJ2-3; 7 bases line up with TRBD2. This CDR3 is built from 17 residues. CDR1 and CDR2 (germline): SGHDT, YYEEEE. Unmatched junction bases numbered 11, after V lost 0 bases and J lost 4 bases. DNA of the CDR3: TGTGCCAGCAGCTTGGCCAAGATGGGGGGGACCGCAGATACGCAGTATTTT. It codes for CASSLAKMGGTADTQYF.

The genes are TRBV7-9 and TRBJ1-2; D uncertain. The CDR3 totals 14 residues. Germline-derived CDR1 and CDR2 are SEHNR and FQNEAQ (reference sequence). Trimming cost V 6 bases and J 4 bases, with 15 bases left between them. The CDR3 DNA reads TGTGCCAGCAGTAGTAAGGTCTCTACCTATGGCTACACCTTC. This sequence encodes CASSSKVSTYGYTF. Full variable domain (missing parts from reference TRBV7-9 and TRBJ1-2): DTGVSQNPRHKITKRGQNVTFRCDPISEHNRLYWYRQTLGQGPEFLTYFQNEAQLEKSRLLSDRFSAERPKGSFSTLEIQRTEQGDSAMYLCASSSKVSTYGYTFGSGTRLTVV.

The J gene is TRBJ1-5, the V gene TRBV14; 8 nucleotides match TRBD1. Germline-derived CDR1 and CDR2 are SGHDN and FVKESK. V lost 4 bases to trimming and J lost 3 bases; unmatched junction nucleotides: 2. The CDR3 spans 14 residues. The CDR3, as DNA: TGTGCCAGCAGCCTGACAGGGGTCAATCAGCCCCAGCATTTT. Encoded protein: CASSLTGVNQPQHF.

The chain links TRBV19 to TRBJ2-2; unclear D gene. This CDR3 contains 13 residues. Germline V CDR1 and CDR2: LNHDA, SQIVND (reference sequence). V was shortened by 4 bases and J by 6 bases, with 9 bases between the two germline ends. For the CDR3, the DNA is TGTGCCAGTAGTAATCAAGTCGCCGGGGAGCTGTTTTTT. Encoded protein: CASSNQVAGELFF. Variable domain in full (rest from reference TRBV19 and TRBJ2-2): DGGITQSPKYLFRKEGQNVTLSCEQNLNHDAMYWYRQDPGQGLRLIYYSQIVNDFQKGDIAEGYSVSREKKESFPLTVTSAQKNPTAFYLCASSNQVAGELFFGEGSRLTVL.

In this sample, this clone turned up a few times. This rearrangement joins TRBV15 to TRBJ2-7; D may correspond to TRBD1 or TRBD2 (5 bases each). The length of the CDR3 is 13 residues. Looked up from germline, CDR1 is LNHNV and CDR2 is YYDKDF (reference sequence). The V end lost 8 bases, the J end lost 3 bases, and 14 bases lay between the germline ends. The CDR3 here is CATAPGRIYEQYF. CDR3 in DNA: TGTGCCACCGCCCCGGGACGGATCTACGAGCAGTACTTC. The full variable domain, in which reference TRBV15 and TRBJ2-7 provide the parts outside the CDR3, is DAMVIQNPRYQVTQFGKPVTLSCSQTLNHNVMYWYQQKSSQAPKLLFHYYDKDFNNEADTPDNFQSRRPNTSFCFLDIRSPGLGDTAMYLCATAPGRIYEQYFGPGTRLTVT.

This clone came up a few times. The chain uses TRBV10-1 and TRBJ2-6; TRBD1 agrees at 11 bases. The CDR3 loop spans 17 amino acids. Losses at the gene ends were 6 bases for V and 2 bases for J; bases not matched to a gene: 6. Germline V gives CDR1 WNHNN, CDR2 SYGVQD (reference sequence). CDR3 bases: TGCGCCAGCAGCCTGGACAGGGGGCAAGCTGGGGCCAACGTCCTGACTTTC. Translation: CASSLDRGQAGANVLTF.

The rearrangement uses TRBV30 and TRBJ1-1; D gene uncertain. Germline values: CDR1 GTSNPN, CDR2 SVGIG (reference sequence). The ends were cut back, 7 bases at V and 7 bases at J, with 7 bases in the middle. CDR3 length: 9 amino acids. In DNA form, the CDR3 reads TGTGCCTCTCCAGTTGAAGCTTTCTTT. Protein product: CASPVEAFF.

The chain recombines TRBV2 with TRBJ2-3; 7 bases agree with TRBD1. The CDR3 has 13 amino acids. J lost 4 bases, V lost 3 bases, and 1 base had no gene match. Germline lookup yields CDR1 SNHLY and CDR2 FYNNEI. The CDR3 bases are TGTGCCAGCAGTGACCAGGGGGCAGATACGCAGTATTTT. This translates into CASSDQGADTQYF.

J is TRBJ1-5 and V is TRBV15, with 9 bases identical to TRBD1. CDR1 and CDR2 (germline): LNHNV, YYDKDF (reference sequence). V shed 0 bases and J 9 bases; nucleotides not matched to a gene: 6. The CDR3 is 15 amino acids. The CDR3 DNA sequence: TGTGCCACCAGCAGAGATAGGGACAGGGTACGGCCCCAGCATTTT. This sequence encodes CATSRDRDRVRPQHF.